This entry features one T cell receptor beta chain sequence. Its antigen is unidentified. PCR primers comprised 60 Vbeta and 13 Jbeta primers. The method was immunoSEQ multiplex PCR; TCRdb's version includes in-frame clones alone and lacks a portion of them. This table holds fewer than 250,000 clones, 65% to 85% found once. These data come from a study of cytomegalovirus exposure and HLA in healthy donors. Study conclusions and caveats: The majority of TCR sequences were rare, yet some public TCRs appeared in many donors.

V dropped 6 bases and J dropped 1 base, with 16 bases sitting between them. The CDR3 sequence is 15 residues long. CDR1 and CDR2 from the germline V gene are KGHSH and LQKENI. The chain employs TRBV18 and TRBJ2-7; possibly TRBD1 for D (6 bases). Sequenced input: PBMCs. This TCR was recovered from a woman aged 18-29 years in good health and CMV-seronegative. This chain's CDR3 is CASSSRDTASYEQYF. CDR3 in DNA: TGTGCCAGCTCTTCCCGGGACACCGCATCCTACGAGCAGTACTTC.